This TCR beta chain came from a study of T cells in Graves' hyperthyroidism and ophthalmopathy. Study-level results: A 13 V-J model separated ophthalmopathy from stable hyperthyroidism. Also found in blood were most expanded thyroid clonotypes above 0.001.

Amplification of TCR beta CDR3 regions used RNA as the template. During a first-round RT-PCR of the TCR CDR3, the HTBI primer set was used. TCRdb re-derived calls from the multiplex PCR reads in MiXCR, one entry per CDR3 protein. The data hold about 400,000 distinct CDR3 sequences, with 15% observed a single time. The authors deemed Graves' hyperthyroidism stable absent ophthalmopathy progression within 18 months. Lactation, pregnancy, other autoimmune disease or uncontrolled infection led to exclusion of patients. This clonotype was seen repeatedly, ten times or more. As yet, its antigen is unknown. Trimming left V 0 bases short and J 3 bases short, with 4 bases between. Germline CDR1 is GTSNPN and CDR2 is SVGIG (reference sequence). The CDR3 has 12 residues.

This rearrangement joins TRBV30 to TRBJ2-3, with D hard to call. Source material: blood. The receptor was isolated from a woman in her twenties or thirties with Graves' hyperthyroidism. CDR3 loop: CAWSVGTDTQYF. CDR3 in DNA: TGTGCCTGGAGTGTTGGAACAGATACGCAGTATTTT.